Below, 24 T cell receptor beta chains from the same sample are listed, as sequenced in a study of spatial heterogeneity in lung cancer. Time point defined: sample taken at primary tumor resection. Material for sequencing was whole RNA from tumor, nontumor lung or frozen PBMC, left unsorted. MiXCR, applied by TCRdb to the 5' RACE reads, yields one record per CDR3 protein. The data show thousands of distinct CDR3 sequences, around 26% seen once. The sample consisted of PBMCs, taken at surgery. The origin of the receptors is a male donor with early-stage non-small cell lung cancer.

This clonotype is medium-sized by share. This chain joins TRBV11-2 and TRBJ2-3, with a possible D match to TRBD1 (6 bases). This CDR3 is built from 14 residues. Germline CDR1 reads SGHAT; CDR2 reads FQNNGV. Trimming removed 5 bases at V and 1 base at J, with 10 bases between. The CDR3 nucleotides read TGTGCCAGCAGCCAGACAGGACGCACAGATACGCAGTATTTT. It translates to CASSQTGRTDTQYF.

This clonotype is labeled as medium-sized (0.01 to 0.1%). The chain has TRBV7-6 and TRBJ2-5, with D possibly TRBD2 on 5 matching bases. CDR3 length equals 14 residues. Germline CDR1 reads SGHVS; CDR2 reads FNYEAQ. The V and J ends lost 5 bases and 7 bases respectively, with 17 bases between them. Here the CDR3 DNA reads TGTGCCAGCAGCCTACCCTCGAGGGTAGGGACCCAGTACTTC. Protein sequence: CASSLPSRVGTQYF.

The chain recombines TRBV5-8 with TRBJ2-2, with 10 bases aligning to TRBD2. CDR3 length equals 15 residues. CDR1 and CDR2 from the germline V gene are SGHTS and YDEGEE. Trimming took 3 bases from V and 3 from J; bases not matched to a gene: 2. The CDR3 sequence is CASSSLAGDTGELFF. CDR3 DNA sequence: TGTGCCAGCAGCTCGCTAGCGGGGGACACCGGGGAGCTGTTTTTT.

This clonotype is categorized as medium-sized. This chain links TRBV28 with TRBJ2-5; a weak D match, TRBD2 (6 bases). Germline V lookup: CDR1 MDHEN, CDR2 SYDVKM. Trimming stripped 3 bases from V and 4 bases from J, with 15 bases between. The CDR3 length is 15 residues. CDR3 bases: TGTGCCAGCAGTTTTAATTCCGGGAGTGGAGAGACCCAGTACTTC. This encodes CASSFNSGSGETQYF.

By proportion, this clonotype is medium-sized. V gene TRBV30 combines with J gene TRBJ1-1; TRBD1 aligns across 7 bases. V trimming: 5 bases; J trimming: 0 bases; junction bases outside the gene matches: 12. The germline V gene encodes CDR1 GTSNPN and CDR2 SVGIG (reference sequence). CDR3 length: 16 amino acids. The DNA for the CDR3 is TGTGCCTGGTATACGAGGGGACAGAGGATGAACACTGAAGCTTTCTTT. Its protein product is CAWYTRGQRMNTEAFF.

V and J are TRBV7-9 and TRBJ1-2; no clear D. There are 15 residues in the CDR3. The ends were cut back, 1 base at V and 3 bases at J, with 12 bases in the middle. Germline V gene sequence: CDR1 SEHNR, CDR2 FQNEAQ (reference sequence). CDR3 in amino acids: CASSLEVGADYGYTF. The CDR3, as DNA: TGTGCCAGCAGCTTAGAGGTGGGCGCGGACTATGGCTACACCTTC.

The rearrangement joins TRBV27 to TRBJ2-1; 14 nucleotides align to TRBD2. CDR1 and CDR2 from the germline V gene are MNHEY and SMNVEV (reference sequence). The CDR3 covers 17 residues. V was pared by 8 bases and J by 7 bases, with 13 bases of the junction left unmatched. The CDR3 is CASGTRTSGGSGNEQFF. The DNA for the CDR3 is TGTGCCAGCGGAACAAGGACTAGCGGGGGGTCGGGTAATGAGCAGTTCTTC.

The chain uses TRBV5-5 and TRBJ2-7; TRBD2 aligns across 9 bases. CDR1 is SGHKS, CDR2 YYEKEE, per germline (reference sequence). The ends lost 0 bases at V and 0 bases at J; junction bases unmatched: 1. The CDR3 contains 15 residues. CDR3 amino acids: CASSLGTSDSYEQYF. The CDR3 bases are TGTGCCAGCAGCTTGGGGACTAGCGACTCCTACGAGCAGTACTTC.

The J gene is TRBJ2-5, the V gene TRBV5-1; possible D gene TRBD2, 5 bases. V lost 0 bases and J lost 5, with 11 bases in between. The CDR3 covers 14 residues. Germline V CDR1 and CDR2: SGHRS, YFSETQ. DNA for the CDR3: TGCGCCAGCAGCTTGGATATTAGCGAGGAGACCCAGTACTTC. Amino acid sequence: CASSLDISEETQYF.

This clonotype qualifies as medium-sized. The chain has TRBV5-1 and TRBJ1-1, with D hard to call. The V and J ends lost 7 bases and 3 bases respectively, with 16 bases between them. Germline assignment: CDR1 SGHRS and CDR2 YFSETQ. The CDR3 loop spans 14 amino acids. The DNA for the CDR3 is TGCGCCAGCGCGATTGCCACTGGGGACACTGAAGCTTTCTTT. Protein: CASAIATGDTEAFF.

In its sample, this clonotype is medium-sized. The rearrangement uses TRBV13 and TRBJ1-1, with D hard to call. Per germline, CDR1 PRHDT and CDR2 FYEKMQ (reference sequence). Trimming removed 5 bases at V and 8 bases at J, with 9 bases between. The CDR3 length is 11 residues. The CDR3 sequence: CASSLNLEAFF. In DNA form, the CDR3 reads TGTGCCAGCAGCCTGAACCTAGAAGCTTTCTTT.

This clonotype ranks as medium-sized. The chain links TRBV5-1 to TRBJ2-3, with D possibly TRBD2 on 6 matching bases. The CDR3 covers 17 residues. V shed 1 base and J shed 5 bases, with 20 bases lying between them. Germline V CDR1 and CDR2: SGHRS, YFSETQ. The CDR3 reads CASSLKLAGRLVDTQYF. The CDR3 nucleotides are TGCGCCAGCAGCTTGAAATTGGCGGGGAGATTAGTAGATACGCAGTATTTT.

This clonotype counts as medium-sized. The chain employs TRBV29-1 and TRBJ2-1; 8 positions agree with TRBD2. Per germline, CDR1 SQVTM and CDR2 ANQGSEA. The CDR3 totals 13 residues. V lost 3 bases, J lost 6 bases, and 4 bases stayed unmatched. CDR3 nucleotides: TGCAGCGTTGATGGGCTAGCGGGCAATGAGCAGTTCTTC. Protein product: CSVDGLAGNEQFF.

By sample fraction, this clonotype is medium-sized. The J gene is TRBJ2-7, the V gene TRBV9; D perhaps matches TRBD2 (6 bases). There are 17 residues in the CDR3. Looked up from germline, CDR1 is SGDLS and CDR2 is YYNGEE. V lost 3 bases, J lost 2 bases, and 21 bases lay in between. CDR3 sequence (DNA): TGTGCCAGCAGCGAGGGTCTAGCGCCCAGCCAGGCCTACGAGCAGTACTTC. It codes for CASSEGLAPSQAYEQYF.

By sample share, this clonotype is medium-sized. V usage is TRBV7-9 and J usage is TRBJ2-2, with TRBD1 matching 7 bases. CDR1 is SEHNR, CDR2 FQNEAQ, per germline (reference sequence). The trim removed 3 bases at V and 5 bases at J, leaving 9 bases unmatched. The CDR3 totals 16 residues. In DNA form, the CDR3 reads TGTGCCAGCAGCTTCCCTGACAGGGAAGGGACCGGGGAGCTGTTTTTT. Its protein product is CASSFPDREGTGELFF.

By share, this clonotype ranks as medium-sized (0.01 to 0.1%). The rearrangement joins TRBV6-6 to TRBJ2-7, with D perhaps matching TRBD2 (6 bases). Germline V lookup: CDR1 MNHNY, CDR2 SVGAGI (reference sequence). This CDR3 spans 13 amino acids. V was cut by 7 bases and J by 0 bases, with 10 bases left in between. In nucleotides, the CDR3 is TGTGCCAGCAATCGCGGGGCCTCCTACGAGCAGTACTTC. It is translated as CASNRGASYEQYF.

This clonotype ranks as medium-sized (0.01 to 0.1%). V gene TRBV12-3 or TRBV12-4 combines with J gene TRBJ2-2, with D possibly TRBD1 on 6 matching bases. Trimming left V 3 bases short and J 5 bases short, with 13 bases between. The CDR3 spans 15 residues. In nucleotides, the CDR3 is TGTGCCAGCAGTTTGGCAGGGGCTGAAACCGGGGAGCTGTTTTTT. As protein: CASSLAGAETGELFF.

This clonotype was counted between two and nine times. The V call is TRBV20-1, the J call TRBJ2-3; TRBD2 aligns across 7 bases. Germline loops: CDR1 DFQATT, CDR2 SNEGSKA (reference sequence). With V trimmed by 6 bases and J by 5 bases, 11 bases remained unmatched. This CDR3 has 14 residues. This CDR3 is CSARGGLVVDTQYF. The DNA of the CDR3 is TGCAGTGCCCGAGGCGGACTAGTGGTAGATACGCAGTATTTT.

Judged by abundance, this clonotype is medium-sized. The CDR3: CASSYAGLAGASVPYEQYF. CDR3 coding DNA: TGTGCCAGCAGTTACGCGGGACTAGCGGGGGCCTCCGTCCCCTACGAGCAGTACTTC. The chain recombines TRBV6-6 with TRBJ2-7; the match to TRBD2 covers 14 bases. CDR1 and CDR2 from the germline V gene are MNHNY and SVGAGI (reference sequence). The ends lost 2 bases at V and 2 bases at J; junction bases unmatched: 11. This CDR3 is 19 amino acids long.

By frequency in the sample, this clonotype is medium-sized. The chain uses TRBV20-1 and TRBJ2-7; 11 nucleotides align to TRBD2. V lost 0 bases and J lost 4; bases outside the gene matches: 11. The CDR3 spans 17 residues. Germline V gene data show CDR1 as DFQATT and CDR2 as SNEGSKA (reference sequence). DNA for the CDR3: TGCAGTGCTAGAGATCCCGAGACTAGCGGGGTTGTATACGAGCAGTACTTC. This translates into CSARDPETSGVVYEQYF.

By proportion, this clonotype is medium-sized. The CDR3 loop reads CASSLRQGAGVTPYNEQFF. CDR3 nucleotides: TGTGCCAGCAGCTTGAGACAGGGGGCGGGAGTGACCCCTTACAATGAGCAGTTCTTC. V gene TRBV5-6 combines with J gene TRBJ2-1; 10 bases map to TRBD1. CDR1 and CDR2 from the germline V gene are SGHDT and YYEEEE. V lost 1 base, J lost 4 bases, and 14 bases stayed unmatched. There are 19 residues in the CDR3.

Relative to its sample, this clonotype is medium-sized. The gene calls are TRBV10-1 and TRBJ2-1, with 9 nucleotides matching TRBD1. V dropped 3 bases and J dropped 3; count of bases not matched to a gene: 6. The CDR3 covers 16 residues. Germline values: CDR1 WNHNN, CDR2 SYGVQD (reference sequence). CDR3 sequence: CASSEKQGANYNEQFF. The CDR3 nucleotides read TGCGCCAGCAGTGAAAAACAGGGGGCTAACTACAATGAGCAGTTCTTC.

The chain is built from TRBV28 and TRBJ2-3, with TRBD1 matching 8 bases. Germline V gene sequence: CDR1 MDHEN, CDR2 SYDVKM. The length of the CDR3 is 14 residues. The V and J ends lost 7 bases and 2 bases, in that order; junction bases with no gene match: 5. The CDR3 here is CASKQGGNTDTQYF. The CDR3 coding sequence is TGTGCCAGCAAACAGGGGGGTAACACAGATACGCAGTATTTT. Drawing the rest from reference TRBV28 and TRBJ2-3, the complete variable domain is DVKVTQSSRYLVKRTGEKVFLECVQDMDHENMFWYRQDPGLGLRLIYFSYDVKMKEKGDIPEGYSVSREKKERFSLILESASTNQTSMYLCASKQGGNTDTQYFGPGTRLTVL.

This clonotype is classed as medium-sized. Here the CDR3 reads CASSEQNNEQFF. CDR3 bases: TGTGCCAGCAGTGAACAGAACAATGAGCAGTTCTTC. This sequence joins TRBV6-1 and TRBJ2-1; D not resolved. V lost 2 bases to trimming and J lost 5 bases, with 4 bases between them. Looked up from germline, CDR1 is MNHNS and CDR2 is SASEGT. CDR3 length: 12 amino acids.